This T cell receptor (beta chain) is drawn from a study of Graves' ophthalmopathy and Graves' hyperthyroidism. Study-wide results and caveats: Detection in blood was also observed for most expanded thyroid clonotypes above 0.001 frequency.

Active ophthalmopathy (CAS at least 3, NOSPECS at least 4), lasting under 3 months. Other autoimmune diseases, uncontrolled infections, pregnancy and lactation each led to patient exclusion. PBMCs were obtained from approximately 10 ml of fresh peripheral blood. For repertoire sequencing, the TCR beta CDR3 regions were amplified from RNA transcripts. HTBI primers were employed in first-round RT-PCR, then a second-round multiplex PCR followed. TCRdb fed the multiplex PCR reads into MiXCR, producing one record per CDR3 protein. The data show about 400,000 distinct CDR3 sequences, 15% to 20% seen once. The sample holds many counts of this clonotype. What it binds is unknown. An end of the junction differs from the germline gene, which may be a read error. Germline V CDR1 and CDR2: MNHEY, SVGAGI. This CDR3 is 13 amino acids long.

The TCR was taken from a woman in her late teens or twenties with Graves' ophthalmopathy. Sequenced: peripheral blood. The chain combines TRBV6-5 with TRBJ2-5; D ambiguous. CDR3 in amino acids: CASSYVLREAQYF. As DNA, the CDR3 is TGTGCCAGCAGTTATGTCTTGAGAGAGGCCCAGTACTTC.